A single T cell receptor beta chain is shown here with its context. Antigen specificity is unknown. Within the ViraFEST assay, antigen-specific CD4+ T cells underwent expansion with viral peptide pools prior to sequencing. Having been cultured for less than 13 days, the cells underwent CD4+ T cell isolation. Infection with SARS-CoV-2 occurred in the person between March and December 2020, and PCR confirmed it. Two-dose vaccination with either BNT162b2 or mRNA-1273 was given to the participants. IL-2 at about 10 IU/ml and peptides at 8.5 to 10 ug/ml were added to cultured PBMC, two million per well. Half the medium was swapped for IL-2 medium on days 3 and 7. This entry comes from a study of vaccination effects on CD4 cells after COVID-19. Study-wide background: Post-vaccine samples followed the second dose by a median of 72 days.

Study conclusions and caveats: The study got few convalescent patients and did not collect any early post-infection timepoints.

CDR3 length: 15 amino acids. CDR1 is MNHEY, CDR2 SVGEGT, per germline. Losses at the gene ends were 2 bases for V and 2 bases for J; bases not matched to a gene: 4. Sequenced by immunoSEQ multiplex PCR; TCRdb stores in-frame clones only, minus some. The repertoire holds 14,000 or so clones, with around 84% as singletons. The source of this sequence is a human donor who had a prior SARS-CoV-2 infection. The chain is built from TRBV6-2 or TRBV6-3 and TRBJ2-5, with 8 bases lining up with TRBD1. The source was CD4+ T cells from PBMCs cultured with HCoV-NL63 spike peptides, collected after COVID-19 vaccination. The CDR3 reads CASSYGDRLQETQYF. In DNA, the CDR3 is TGTGCCAGCAGTTACGGGGACAGGCTTCAAGAGACCCAGTACTTC.